This TCR beta chain came from a study of OX40 agonist ivuxolimab in advanced cancers. Study context: Administration of intravenous ivuxolimab to patients occurred every 2 weeks at 0.01 to 10 mg/kg. Partial response was recorded in three patients: one hepatocellular carcinoma and two cutaneous melanoma cases. Study findings and constraints: A proportion of nonresponders additionally exhibited low normalized T-cell clonal expansion.

Autoimmune disease history or systemic immunosuppression meant exclusion. Measured with immunoSEQ multiplex PCR; TCRdb has only the in-frame clones, and not every one. The sample lists some 97,000 clones; 91% were seen once. V was trimmed by 8 bases and J by 1 base, leaving 14 bases between them. The CDR3 runs to 14 residues. The germline V gene has CDR1 SNHLY and CDR2 FYNNEI. A remark on this clone: Its antigen remains unknown.

The source was CD4+ or CD8+ T cells sorted from blood, collected in a trial of the OX40 agonist ivuxolimab. The chain carries TRBV2 and TRBJ2-5; perhaps TRBD2 as D (6 bases). The sequence was obtained from an adult with an advanced solid tumor such as melanoma, head and neck, liver or kidney cancer. The CDR3 is CASRRGEVQETQYF. For the CDR3, the DNA is TGTGCCAGCCGTAGAGGGGAGGTCCAAGAGACCCAGTACTTC.